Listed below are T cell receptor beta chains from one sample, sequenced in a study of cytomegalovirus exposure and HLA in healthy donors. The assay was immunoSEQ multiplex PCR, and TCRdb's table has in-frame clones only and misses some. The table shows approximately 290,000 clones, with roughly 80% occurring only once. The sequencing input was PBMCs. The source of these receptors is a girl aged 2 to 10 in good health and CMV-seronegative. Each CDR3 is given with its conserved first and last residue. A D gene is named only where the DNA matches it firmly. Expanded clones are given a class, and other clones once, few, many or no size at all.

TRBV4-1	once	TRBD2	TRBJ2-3	TGCGCCAGCAGCCAAGAGACTAGCGGGGCCTCGTGTACGCAGTATTTT	CASSQETSGASCTQYF
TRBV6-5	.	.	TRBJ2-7	TGTGCCAGCAGTTACTCGAACCAGGGTAGCTCCTACGAGCAGTACTTC	CASSYSNQGSSYEQYF
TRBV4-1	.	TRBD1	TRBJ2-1	TGCGCCAGCAGCCAGCGGGACAGGGAGTCAAATGAGCAGTTCTTC	CASSQRDRESNEQFF
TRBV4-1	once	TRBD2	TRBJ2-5	TGCGCCAGCAGCCAAGTGGCCGGGGGGTGGTGGGCGGAAGAGACCCAGTACTTC	CASSQVAGGWWAEETQYF
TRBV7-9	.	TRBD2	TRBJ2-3	TGTGCCAGCAGCTTTCCCGGACAAGCGGGAGTAAAAGGTGTTACGCAGTATTTT	CASSFPGQAGVKGVTQYF
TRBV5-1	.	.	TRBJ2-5	TGCGCCAGCAGCTTGGTGGGGGGCCAAGAGACCCAGTACTTC	CASSLVGGQETQYF
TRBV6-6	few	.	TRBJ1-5	TGTGCCAGCAGGCCACGAGGGCATTTGAATCAGCCCCAGCATTTT	CASRPRGHLNQPQHF
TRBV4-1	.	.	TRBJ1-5	TGCGCCAGCAGCCAACACGGGGGAATTAGCAATCAGCCCCAGCATTTT	CASSQHGGISNQPQHF
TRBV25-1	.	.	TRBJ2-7	TGTGCCAGCAGTGGCCAACGGGGCGGGGTAACCTACGAGCAGTACTTC	CASSGQRGGVTYEQYF
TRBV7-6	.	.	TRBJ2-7	TGTGCCAGCAGCTTAAATCCCCTCCCCGAGCAGTACTTC	CASSLNPLPEQYF
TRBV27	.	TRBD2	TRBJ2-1	TGTGCCAGCACTAAGACTAGCGGGAGCTACAATGAGCAGTTCTTC	CASTKTSGSYNEQFF
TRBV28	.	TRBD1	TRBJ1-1	TGTGCCAGCAGGACCACAGGGGCTCTCACTGAAGCTTTCTTT	CASRTTGALTEAFF
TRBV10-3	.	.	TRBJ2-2	TGTGCCATCAGTGAGTCCAGGGGCGCGAGTAGCGGGGAGCTGTTTTTT	CAISESRGASSGELFF
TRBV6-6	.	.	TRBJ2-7	TGTGCCAGCACCAACCCAGGGTTGTCCTACGAGCAGTACTTC	CASTNPGLSYEQYF
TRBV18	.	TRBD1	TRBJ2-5	TGTGCCAGCTCAGACCGGGACAGGGTCGAGACCCAGTACTTC	CASSDRDRVETQYF
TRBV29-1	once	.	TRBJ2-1	TGCAGCGTTGATGCCAGGTACAATGAGCAGTTCTTC	CSVDARYNEQFF
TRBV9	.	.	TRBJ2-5	TGTGCCAGCAGCGGGAGGGTTGCAGAAGGGGATCGAGAGACCCAGTACTTC	CASSGRVAEGDRETQYF
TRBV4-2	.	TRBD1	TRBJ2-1	TGTGCCAGCAGCCAAGAGGGGACAGGGAGGTACAATGAGCAGTTCTTC	CASSQEGTGRYNEQFF
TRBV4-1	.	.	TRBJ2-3	TGCGCCAGCAGCCGAGAGGCTCGCGGGGATACGCAGTATTTT	CASSREARGDTQYF
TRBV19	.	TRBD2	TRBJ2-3	TGTGCCAGTAGTATTATACGGGGGGGTACAGATACGCAGTATTTT	CASSIIRGGTDTQYF
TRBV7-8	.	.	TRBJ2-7	TGTGCCAGCAGACCACCGCTTCTCGGGAACTACGAGCAGTACTTC	CASRPPLLGNYEQYF
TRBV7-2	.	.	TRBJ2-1	TGTGCCAGCCTTTTCGCCGGTTACAATGAGCAGTTCTTC	CASLFAGYNEQFF
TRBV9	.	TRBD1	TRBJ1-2	TGTGCCAGCAGCGTAGAGGACAGGGGGCTTCCTTTCTATGGCTACACCTTC	CASSVEDRGLPFYGYTF
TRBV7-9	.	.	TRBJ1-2	TGTGCCAGCGACCGTACGGGGGGGAGCGACTATGGCTACACCTTC	CASDRTGGSDYGYTF
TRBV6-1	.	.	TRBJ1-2	TGTGCCAGCAGCGGTAACGCAGGTGACTATGGCTACACCTTC	CASSGNAGDYGYTF
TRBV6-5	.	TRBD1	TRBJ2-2	TGTGCCAGCAGGTCGACAGGGGTTACCGGGGAGCTGTTTTTT	CASRSTGVTGELFF
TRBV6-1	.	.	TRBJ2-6	TGTGCCAGCAGTAAAGAAATCCAGGGCTCTGGGGCCAACGTCCTGACTTTC	CASSKEIQGSGANVLTF
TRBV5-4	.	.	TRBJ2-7	TGTGCCAGCAGCCCAGGGGGGTACGAGCAGTACTTC	CASSPGGYEQYF
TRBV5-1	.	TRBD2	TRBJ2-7	TGCGCCAGCAGCTTGCCCGCAGCCGGGACTAGCGCCTACGAGCAGTACTTC	CASSLPAAGTSAYEQYF
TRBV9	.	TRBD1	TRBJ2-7	TGTGCCAGCAGCGTAGCCCTAGGACAGGGGGCTAACGAGCAGTACTTC	CASSVALGQGANEQYF
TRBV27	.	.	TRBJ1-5	TGTGCTAGCAGTTTTACTTCTGATCAGCCCCAGCATTTT	CASSFTSDQPQHF
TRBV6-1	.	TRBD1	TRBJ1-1	TGTGCCAGCAGTGACCCCTGGGGACAGATGAACACTGAAGCTTTCTTT	CASSDPWGQMNTEAFF
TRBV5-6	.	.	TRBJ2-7	TGTGCCAGCAGCCCCGGACTCTACGAGCAGTACTTC	CASSPGLYEQYF
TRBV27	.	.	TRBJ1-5	TGTGCCAGCAGTTCCACCGGGACTGGACTCAATCAGCCCCAGCATTTT	CASSSTGTGLNQPQHF
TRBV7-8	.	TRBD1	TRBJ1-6	TGTGCCAGCAGCCCAATAGGGGGGTCTTGGACAGGGGGTTCACCCCTCCACTTT	CASSPIGGSWTGGSPLHF
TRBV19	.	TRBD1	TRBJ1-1	TGTGCCAGTAGTCCTGGGACAGGGGAAATGGGCACTGAAGCTTTCTTT	CASSPGTGEMGTEAFF
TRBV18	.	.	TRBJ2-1	TGTGCCAGCTCCCCCGGGACTCTCACGGTAAATGAGCAGTTCTTC	CASSPGTLTVNEQFF
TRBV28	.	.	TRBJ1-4	TGTGCCAGCAGTGGGGGAGGGGTTCGGGAAAAACTGTTTTTT	CASSGGGVREKLFF
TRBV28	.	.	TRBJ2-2	TGTGCCAGCAGTTTGGGGGCTTACGGGGAGCTGTTTTTT	CASSLGAYGELFF
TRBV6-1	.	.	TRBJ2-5	TGTGCCAGCAGTGGGTTAGCGAGGGCGTCAGAGACCCAGTACTTC	CASSGLARASETQYF
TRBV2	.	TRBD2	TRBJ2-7	TGTGCCAGCGAACGGACTAGCGGGATCGGCGAGCAGTACTTC	CASERTSGIGEQYF
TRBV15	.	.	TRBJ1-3	TGTGCCACCAGCAGAGACAAAAACACCATATATTTT	CATSRDKNTIYF
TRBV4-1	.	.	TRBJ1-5	TGCGCCAGCAGCGGGGGGAGCAATCAGCCCCAGCATTTT	CASSGGSNQPQHF
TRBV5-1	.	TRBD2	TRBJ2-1	TGCGCCAGCACGGGAGCGGGGTTCTACAATGAGCAGTTCTTC	CASTGAGFYNEQFF
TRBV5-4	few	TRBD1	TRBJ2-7	TGTGCCAGCAGCTTGAATACGGGACAGAACCTTTTGGACGAGCAGTACTTC	CASSLNTGQNLLDEQYF
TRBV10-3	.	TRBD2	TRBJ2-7	TGTGCCATCAGTGGGGCCGGCGGTCGGGGGGGAGTCGAGCAGTACTTC	CAISGAGGRGGVEQYF
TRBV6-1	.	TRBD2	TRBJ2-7	TGTGCCAGCAGTGTGGGGACTAGCCGCGAGCAGTACTTC	CASSVGTSREQYF
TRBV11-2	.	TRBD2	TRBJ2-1	TGTGCCAGCGCCACCGGGAGGGCCAATGAGCAGTTCTTC	CASATGRANEQFF
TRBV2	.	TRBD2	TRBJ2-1	TGTGCCAACATAAACGGGGGGGCCTCCAATGAGCAGTTCTTC	CANINGGASNEQFF
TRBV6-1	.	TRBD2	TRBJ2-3	TGTGCCAGCAGTGGCCCTAGCGGGGGGCGTAGCACAGATACGCAGTATTTT	CASSGPSGGRSTDTQYF
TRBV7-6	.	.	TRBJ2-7	TGTGCCAGCAGCCAAGAGTCGGGGGTGTACGAGCAGTACTTC	CASSQESGVYEQYF